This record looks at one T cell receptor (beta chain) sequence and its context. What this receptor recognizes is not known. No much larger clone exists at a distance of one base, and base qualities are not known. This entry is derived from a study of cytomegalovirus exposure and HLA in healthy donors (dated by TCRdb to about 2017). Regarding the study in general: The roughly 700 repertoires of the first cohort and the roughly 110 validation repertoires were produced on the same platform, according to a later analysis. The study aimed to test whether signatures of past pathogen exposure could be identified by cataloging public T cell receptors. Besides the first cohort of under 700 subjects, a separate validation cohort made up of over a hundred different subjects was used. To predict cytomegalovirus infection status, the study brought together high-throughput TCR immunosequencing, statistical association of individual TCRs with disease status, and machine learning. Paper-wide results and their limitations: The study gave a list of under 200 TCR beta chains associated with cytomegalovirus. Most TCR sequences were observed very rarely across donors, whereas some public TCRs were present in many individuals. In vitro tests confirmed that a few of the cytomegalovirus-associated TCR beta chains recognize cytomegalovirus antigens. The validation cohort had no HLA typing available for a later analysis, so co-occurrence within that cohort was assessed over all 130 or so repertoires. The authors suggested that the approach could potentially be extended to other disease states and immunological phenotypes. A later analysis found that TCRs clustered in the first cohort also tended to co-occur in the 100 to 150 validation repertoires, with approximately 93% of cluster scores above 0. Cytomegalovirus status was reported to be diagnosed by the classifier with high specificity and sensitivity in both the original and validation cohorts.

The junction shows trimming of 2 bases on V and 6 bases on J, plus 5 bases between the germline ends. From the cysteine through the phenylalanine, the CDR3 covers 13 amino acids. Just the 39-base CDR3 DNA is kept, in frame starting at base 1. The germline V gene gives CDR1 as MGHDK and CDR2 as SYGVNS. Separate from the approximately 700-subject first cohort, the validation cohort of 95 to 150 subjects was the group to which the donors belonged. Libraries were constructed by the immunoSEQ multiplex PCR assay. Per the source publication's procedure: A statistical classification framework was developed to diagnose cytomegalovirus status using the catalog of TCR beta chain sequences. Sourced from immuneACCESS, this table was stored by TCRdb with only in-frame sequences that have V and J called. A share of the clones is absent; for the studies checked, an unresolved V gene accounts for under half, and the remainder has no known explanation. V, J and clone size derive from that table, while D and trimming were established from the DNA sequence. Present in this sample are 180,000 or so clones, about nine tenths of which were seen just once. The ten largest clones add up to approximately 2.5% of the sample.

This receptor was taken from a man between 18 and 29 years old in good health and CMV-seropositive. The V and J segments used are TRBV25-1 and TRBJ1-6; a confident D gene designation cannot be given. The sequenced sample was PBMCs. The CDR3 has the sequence CASSEGANSPLHF. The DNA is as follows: TGTGCCAGCAGTGAAGGAGCTAATTCACCCCTCCACTTT. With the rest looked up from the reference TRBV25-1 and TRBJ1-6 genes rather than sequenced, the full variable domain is EADIYQTPRYLVIGTGKKITLECSQTMGHDKMYWYQQDPGMELHLIHYSYGVNSTEKGDLSSESTVSRIRTEHFPLTLESARPSHTSQYLCASSEGANSPLHFGNGTRLTVT.